This TCR beta chain came from a study of cytomegalovirus exposure and HLA in healthy donors. The study, taken as a whole, reports: First-cohort TCR clusters were later found to tend to co-occur in the roughly 110 validation repertoires. Reports indicated that the classifier achieved high specificity and sensitivity in diagnosing cytomegalovirus status.

As for this clone: No antigen is known for it.

Data came from immunoSEQ multiplex PCR; TCRdb stores just in-frame clones and leaves some out. Of more than 200,000 clones in the sample, about 90% were seen once. The specimen sequenced was PBMCs. The TCR comes from a man between 18 and 35 years old in good health and CMV-seropositive.

The DNA of the CDR3 is TGTGCCAGCTCACTGCCGGACAGGGGGCGAGCTTTCTTT. Amino acid sequence: CASSLPDRGRAFF. This chain links TRBV18 with TRBJ1-1; 11 bases map to TRBD1. The CDR3 extends over 13 amino acids. CDR1 KGHSH and CDR2 LQKENI come from the germline V gene. V lost 4 bases to trimming and J lost 10 bases; unmatched junction nucleotides: 5.